A selection of T cell receptor beta chains follows, all from one sample in a study of CD8+CD57+ T cells in acquired aplastic anemia. A single record per CDR3 protein comes from TCRdb applying MiXCR to the reads. The sample consists of 250,000 to 300,000 distinct CDR3 sequences, approximately 57% of them appearing once. Material for sequencing was sorted CD4+, CD8+, or CD8+CD57+ T cells (not recorded which) from PBMCs. These TCRs come from a human donor with severe aplastic anemia or a healthy control (not recorded which). The CDR3 runs from the conserved cysteine through the conserved F or W.

CDR3aa: CASSYSSEGYGYTF
v_gene: TRBV6-5
j_gene: TRBJ1-2

CDR3aa: CASSLVVWTGLDEQYF
v_gene: TRBV7-6
j_gene: TRBJ2-7

CDR3aa: CASGGLAGTYNEQFF
v_gene: TRBV7-9
j_gene: .

CDR3aa: CATSTGTGFGETQYF
v_gene: TRBV15
j_gene: TRBJ2-5

CDR3aa: CSARVLTSGNTDTQYF
v_gene: TRBV20-1
j_gene: TRBJ2-3

CDR3aa: CASSLDPTELFF
v_gene: TRBV7-9
j_gene: TRBJ2-2

CDR3aa: CASSLTLAGGPNEQFF
v_gene: TRBV5-1
j_gene: TRBJ2-1

CDR3aa: CSARDWAYSGNTIYF
v_gene: TRBV20-1
j_gene: TRBJ1-3

CDR3aa: CSPRGGKDTQYF
v_gene: TRBV20-1
j_gene: TRBJ2-3

CDR3aa: CASSQGPGQTTLNYEQYF
v_gene: TRBV3-1
j_gene: TRBJ2-7